The 3 T cell receptor beta chains reported below all come from one sample, sequenced in a study of blood T cell repertoires in COVID-19. The data were produced by immunoSEQ multiplex PCR, yet TCRdb's version contains in-frame clones alone and is incomplete. The sample lists 320,000 or so clones, roughly 87% occurring once. Sequenced sample: PBMCs or T cells enriched from blood (not recorded which). These receptors all stem from a woman aged 25-40 years who had recovered from COVID-19.

The genes are TRBV28 and TRBJ2-2; 11 bases are a match to TRBD1. The length of the CDR3 is 17 residues. After removal of 1 base from V and 5 bases from J, the junction contained 6 bases not matched to a gene. Germline CDR1 MDHEN, CDR2 SYDVKM. The CDR3 is CASSLFGQGAGTGELFF. The CDR3 region has the DNA TGTGCCAGCAGTTTATTCGGACAGGGGGCGGGAACCGGGGAGCTGTTTTTT.

The rearrangement joins TRBV19 to TRBJ1-2; weak D call: TRBD1 (5 bases). CDR3 size: 13 residues. In germline, CDR1 is LNHDA, CDR2 SQIVND (reference sequence). The V end lost 4 bases, the J end lost 4 bases, and 10 bases lay between the germline ends. CDR3 sequence reads: CASSTWDSYGYTF. The CDR3 DNA is TGTGCCAGTAGTACCTGGGACTCCTATGGCTACACCTTC.

The chain recombines TRBV28 with TRBJ2-1; 8 bases line up with TRBD2. The CDR3 is 16 residues long. The V gene end was trimmed by 3 bases and the J gene end by 2 bases; junction bases not matched to a gene: 6. CDR1 is MDHEN, CDR2 SYDVKM, per germline. CDR3 DNA sequence: TGTGCCAGCAGTTTCTACAGCGGGGGCGCCTACAATGAGCAGTTCTTC. It yields the protein CASSFYSGGAYNEQFF.